Given below is one T cell receptor beta chain in context. The germline V gene encodes CDR1 SGHNT and CDR2 YYREEE (reference sequence). Trimming took 4 bases from V and 4 from J; bases not matched to a gene: 7. This CDR3 region has 15 residues. The data belong to a study of blood T cell repertoires in COVID-19. On the study more broadly: The United States, Italy and Spain supplied acute and convalescent COVID-19 samples. T cells, B-cell-depleted T cells, or PBMCs provided the cDNA or gDNA that served as material.

Authors' methods: Amplification with reference gene primers provided the estimates of nucleated cell counts. Clones were sequenced by immunoSEQ multiplex PCR, and TCRdb holds only the in-frame ones, with some missing. D and trimming were read from the DNA, whereas the V and J calls and clone size are those reported in that table. The sample yields 65,000 to 70,000 clones, about 81% seen once. This sequence originates from a human donor in a cohort sampled during active COVID-19. V usage is TRBV5-4 and J usage is TRBJ2-5, with 10 bases that match TRBD1. The source material was peripheral blood. Here the CDR3 reads CASSRDRGEGETQYF. The CDR3 DNA follows: TGTGCCAGCAGCAGGGACAGGGGTGAGGGAGAGACCCAGTACTTC.